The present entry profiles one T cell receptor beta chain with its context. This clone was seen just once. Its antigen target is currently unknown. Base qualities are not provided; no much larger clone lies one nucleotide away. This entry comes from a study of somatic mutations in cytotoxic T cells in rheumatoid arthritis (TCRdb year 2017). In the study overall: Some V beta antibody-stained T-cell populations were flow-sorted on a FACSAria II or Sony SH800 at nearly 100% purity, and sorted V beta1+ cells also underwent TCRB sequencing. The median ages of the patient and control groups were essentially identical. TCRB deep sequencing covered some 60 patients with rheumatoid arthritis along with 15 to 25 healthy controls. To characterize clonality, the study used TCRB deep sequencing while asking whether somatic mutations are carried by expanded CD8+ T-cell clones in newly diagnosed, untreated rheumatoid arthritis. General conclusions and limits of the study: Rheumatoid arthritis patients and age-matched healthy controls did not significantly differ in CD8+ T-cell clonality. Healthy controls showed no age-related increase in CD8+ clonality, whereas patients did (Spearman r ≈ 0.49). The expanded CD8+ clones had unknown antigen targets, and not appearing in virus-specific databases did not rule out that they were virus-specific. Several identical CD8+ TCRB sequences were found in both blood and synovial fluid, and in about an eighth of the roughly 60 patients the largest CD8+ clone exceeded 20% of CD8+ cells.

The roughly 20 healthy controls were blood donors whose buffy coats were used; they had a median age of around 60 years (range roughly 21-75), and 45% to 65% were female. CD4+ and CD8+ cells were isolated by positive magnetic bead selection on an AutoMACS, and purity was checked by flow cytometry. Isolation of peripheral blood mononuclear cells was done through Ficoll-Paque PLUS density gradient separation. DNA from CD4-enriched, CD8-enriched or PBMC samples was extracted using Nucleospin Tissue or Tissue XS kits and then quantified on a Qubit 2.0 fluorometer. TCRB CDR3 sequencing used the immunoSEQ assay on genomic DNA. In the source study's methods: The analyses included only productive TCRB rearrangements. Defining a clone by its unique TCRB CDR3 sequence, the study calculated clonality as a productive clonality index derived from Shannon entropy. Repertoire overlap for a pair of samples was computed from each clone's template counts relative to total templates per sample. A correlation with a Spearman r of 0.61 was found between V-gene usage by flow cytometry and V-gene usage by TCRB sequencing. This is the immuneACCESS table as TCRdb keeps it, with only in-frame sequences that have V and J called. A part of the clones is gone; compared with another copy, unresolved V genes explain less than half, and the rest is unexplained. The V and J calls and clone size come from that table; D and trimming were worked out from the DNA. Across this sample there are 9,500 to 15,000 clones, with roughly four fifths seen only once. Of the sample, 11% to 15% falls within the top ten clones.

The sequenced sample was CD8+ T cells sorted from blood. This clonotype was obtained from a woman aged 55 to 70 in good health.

Here the CDR3 is given as CASSLTGGAGNEQFF. The nucleotide sequence is given as TGTGCCAGTAGTTTGACAGGGGGCGCGGGTAATGAGCAGTTCTTC. The sequence is built from TRBV19 and TRBJ2-1, with 10 bases in between that match TRBD1. The CDR3 spans 15 residues, from the cysteine through the phenylalanine. Only the CDR3 portion is preserved as DNA: 45 bases, with reading frame beginning at the first base. From a lookup of the germline V gene (reference sequence), CDR1 and CDR2 are LNHDA and SQIVND. The germline V and J ends show losses of 5 bases and 7 bases respectively, and no gene match explains 8 bases of the junction.